The rows below give T cell receptor beta chains drawn from one sample of a study of T cells in Graves' hyperthyroidism and ophthalmopathy. TCRdb re-derived calls from the multiplex PCR reads in MiXCR, one entry per CDR3 protein. The data contain some 300,000 distinct CDR3 sequences, roughly an eighth of them singletons. Sequencing used blood. The receptors were gathered from a woman aged 40-49 years with Graves' hyperthyroidism. Each CDR3 is given with its conserved first and last residue. The order of the fields is J gene, D gene, V gene, clone size, CDR3 protein, CDR3 DNA. A D gene is named only where the DNA matches it firmly. Only part of the rows carry a size: once, few, many, or a class if the clone is expanded.

>TRBJ2-1|.|TRBV6-4|many
CASSDSSGSYNEQFF
TGTGCCAGCAGTGACTCGAGCGGGTCCTACAATGAGCAGTTCTTC
>TRBJ2-2|.|TRBV11-1|many
CASSSSGKNTGELFF
TGTGCCAGCAGCTCGAGCGGCAAGAACACCGGGGAGCTGTTTTTT
>TRBJ2-3|TRBD2|TRBV30|few
CACLRGGVSTDTQYF
TGTGCCTGCCTGCGGGGGGGAGTTAGCACAGATACGCAGTATTTT
>TRBJ1-6|.|TRBV28|many
CASSPITSAQGSYSPLHF
TGTGCCAGCAGCCCCATTACCTCGGCCCAGGGGAGTTATTCACCCCTCCACTTT
>TRBJ2-7|TRBD1|TRBV20-1|few
CSAPQGAEQYF
TGCAGTGCTCCCCAGGGGGCCGAGCAGTACTTC
>TRBJ2-3|.|TRBV25-1|few
CASSEWGASFPDTQYF
TGTGCCAGCAGTGAATGGGGAGCCAGTTTTCCAGATACGCAGTATTTT
>TRBJ2-5|.|TRBV29-1|few
CSGVGGVEETQYF
TGCAGCGGAGTAGGAGGGGTGGAGGAGACCCAGTACTTC
>TRBJ2-1|.|TRBV12-3/TRBV12-4|many
CASSFSRNNEQFF
TGTGCCAGCAGTTTTAGCAGGAACAATGAGCAGTTCTTC
>TRBJ2-6|TRBD1|TRBV6-1|.
CASSNSGQGTTGANVLTF
TGTGCCAGCAGTAACTCCGGACAGGGGACAACTGGGGCCAACGTCCTGACTTTC
>TRBJ2-7|.|TRBV6-1|many
CASSSIGTLSYEQYF
TGTGCCAGCAGTTCCATCGGGACACTGTCCTACGAGCAGTACTTC
>TRBJ2-4|TRBD2|TRBV20-1|.
CSATGASGRPAKNIQYF
TGCAGTGCTACCGGGGCTAGCGGGAGGCCAGCCAAAAACATTCAGTACTTC
>TRBJ2-1|.|TRBV18|.
CASSQNSGEQFF
TGTGCCAGCTCACAGAATTCCGGCGAGCAGTTCTTC
>TRBJ2-3|TRBD2|TRBV3-1|.
CASSPQASISGRAESDTQYF
TGTGCCAGCAGCCCTCAAGCGTCTATTAGCGGGAGGGCCGAATCAGATACGCAGTATTTT
>TRBJ2-7|.|TRBV28|medium-sized
CASSLTGDEQYF
TGTGCCAGCAGTTTGACCGGGGACGAGCAGTACTTC
>TRBJ2-2|.|TRBV5-1|few
CASSLDGVSPGELFF
TGCGCCAGCAGCTTGGATGGCGTGTCTCCCGGGGAGCTGTTTTTT
>TRBJ1-1|.|TRBV19|few
CASSKEDHRGNTEAFF
TGTGCCAGTAGTAAGGAAGATCATCGGGGGAACACTGAAGCTTTCTTT
>TRBJ1-5|.|TRBV12-3/TRBV12-4|many
CASTRAGDQPQHF
TGTGCCAGCACCAGGGCTGGTGATCAGCCCCAGCATTTT
>TRBJ2-3|.|TRBV19|.
CASSETGLGTDTQYF
TGTGCCAGTAGCGAGACAGGCCTGGGTACAGATACGCAGTATTTT
>TRBJ2-7|.|TRBV5-6|many
CASSSGTYEQYF
TGTGCCAGCAGCTCAGGGACCTACGAGCAGTACTTC
>TRBJ2-1|TRBD2|TRBV7-9|many
CASSLSPAGSPNEQFF
TGTGCCAGCAGCTTAAGCCCAGCGGGGTCCCCCAATGAGCAGTTCTTC
>TRBJ2-5|.|TRBV6-1|few
CASSIPGQRETQYF
TGTGCCAGCAGTATCCCTGGGCAGCGGGAGACCCAGTACTTC
>TRBJ2-1|TRBD2|TRBV7-8|many
CASSSTPGGYNEQFF
TGTGCCAGCAGCTCCACCCCCGGGGGGTACAATGAGCAGTTCTTC
>TRBJ2-7|TRBD1|TRBV7-9|many
CASSLSRGQYEQYF
TGTGCCAGCAGCTTAAGCAGGGGGCAATACGAGCAGTACTTC
>TRBJ2-2|.|TRBV3-1|many
CASSQAGSGTGELFF
TGTGCCAGCAGCCAAGCAGGGTCGGGCACCGGGGAGCTGTTTTTT
>TRBJ1-1|.|TRBV19|few
CASSIGWGTEAFF
TGTGCCAGTAGTATCGGTTGGGGCACTGAAGCTTTCTTT
>TRBJ1-1|.|TRBV4-1|.
CASSQPGTGKPEAFF
TGCGCCAGCAGCCAACCCGGGACGGGGAAACCTGAAGCTTTCTTT
>TRBJ2-1|.|TRBV6-1|many
CATYLTVRQFF
TGTGCCACCTACTTGACCGTAAGGCAGTTCTTC
>TRBJ1-2|TRBD1|TRBV12-3/TRBV12-4|many
CASSSMTGVLDGYTF
TGTGCCAGCAGTTCTATGACAGGGGTCCTGGATGGCTACACCTTC
>TRBJ1-6|.|TRBV20-1|few
CSARDRASNSPLHF
TGCAGTGCTAGAGACAGGGCCTCAAATTCACCCCTCCACTTT
>TRBJ1-3|.|TRBV9|few
CASSVYPSSGNTIYF
TGTGCCAGCAGCGTCTACCCGAGCTCTGGAAACACCATATATTTT
>TRBJ2-7|TRBD2|TRBV20-1|many
CSARSLAGDYEQYF
TGCAGTGCTAGGTCACTAGCGGGCGACTACGAGCAGTACTTC
>TRBJ2-1|.|TRBV19|few
CASSILGKQQFF
TGTGCCAGTAGTATCCTAGGAAAACAGCAGTTCTTC
>TRBJ2-3|TRBD2|TRBV20-1|.
CSATREGVPDTQYF
TGCAGTGCTACACGGGAGGGGGTCCCAGATACGCAGTATTTT
>TRBJ2-1|TRBD2|TRBV7-9|few
CASSRTSGYYNEQFF
TGTGCCAGCAGCCGCACTAGCGGATACTACAATGAGCAGTTCTTC
>TRBJ2-7|TRBD2|TRBV20-1|.
CSAVRGGDTYEQYF
TGCAGTGCCGTCCGGGGGGGGGATACCTACGAGCAGTACTTC
>TRBJ2-7|.|TRBV18|many
CASSPRQQLHEQYF
TGTGCCAGCTCACCAAGGCAGCAGCTCCACGAGCAGTACTTC
>TRBJ1-4|.|TRBV2|many
CASSDTGRRVPEKLFF
TGTGCCAGCAGTGACACAGGGAGAAGGGTCCCTGAAAAACTGTTTTTT
>TRBJ2-4|TRBD2|TRBV7-3|few
CASLTSGTACFHIQYF
TGTGCCAGCCTTACTAGCGGGACGGCCTGCTTCCACATTCAGTACTTC
>TRBJ2-7|TRBD2|TRBV7-2|many
CASSRTSGLNYEQYF
TGTGCCAGCAGCAGAACTAGCGGTCTTAACTACGAGCAGTACTTC
>TRBJ2-5|TRBD2|TRBV7-9|few
CASSLAGRAETQYF
TGTGCCAGCAGCTTAGCGGGGAGGGCAGAGACCCAGTACTTC
>TRBJ1-6|.|TRBV12-3/TRBV12-4|few
CASSFAASPLHF
TGTGCCAGCAGTTTCGCTGCTTCACCCCTCCACTTT
>TRBJ2-4|.|TRBV5-1|.
CASSLESRAGDIQYF
TGCGCCAGCAGCTTGGAGTCGCGGGCTGGGGACATTCAGTACTTC
>TRBJ2-7|.|TRBV7-9|many
CASSFESEQYF
TGTGCCAGCAGCTTCGAGTCAGAGCAGTACTTC
>TRBJ2-7|TRBD1|TRBV7-9|many
CASSLATGVRREQYF
TGTGCCAGCAGCTTAGCGACAGGGGTTAGGCGCGAGCAGTACTTC
>TRBJ1-1|.|TRBV20-1|many
CSARDRRGNTEAFF
TGCAGTGCTAGAGATCGAAGGGGGAACACTGAAGCTTTCTTT
>TRBJ2-1|TRBD2|TRBV20-1|many
CSAIPGTSGIDEQFF
TGCAGTGCTATTCCCGGGACTAGCGGGATCGATGAGCAGTTCTTC
>TRBJ2-3|.|TRBV29-1|many
CSVASGADTQYF
TGCAGCGTTGCTAGTGGGGCAGATACGCAGTATTTT
>TRBJ1-2|.|TRBV30|many
CAWRYSQGYDGYTF
TGTGCCTGGAGATACAGCCAAGGATACGATGGCTACACCTTC
>TRBJ2-7|TRBD2|TRBV28|many
CASSSGTSYEQYF
TGTGCCAGCAGTTCCGGGACTAGTTACGAGCAGTACTTC
>TRBJ1-1|.|TRBV10-2|many
CASSESWTERGTEAFF
TGCGCCAGCAGTGAGTCCTGGACGGAAAGAGGCACTGAAGCTTTCTTT
>TRBJ2-5|.|TRBV18|many
CASSPITQETQYF
TGTGCCAGCTCACCAATAACCCAAGAGACCCAGTACTTC
>TRBJ2-1|.|TRBV2|many
CASSEGTYNEQFF
TGTGCCAGCAGTGAAGGGACCTACAATGAGCAGTTCTTC
>TRBJ2-7|TRBD2|TRBV7-2|many
CASSLAPSGYEQYF
TGTGCCAGCAGCTTAGCGCCTAGCGGCTACGAGCAGTACTTC
>TRBJ2-1|TRBD2|TRBV6-1|.
CASRPVGRKEGHNEQFF
TGTGCCAGCAGGCCCGTCGGGAGGAAGGAGGGGCACAATGAGCAGTTCTTC
>TRBJ1-4|.|TRBV5-6|.
CASSPRGRTNEKLFF
TGTGCCAGCTCCCCTCGAGGTAGGACTAATGAAAAACTGTTTTTT
>TRBJ2-7|.|TRBV10-3|many
CAISRDMGSEQYF
TGTGCCATCAGCCGGGACATGGGTTCCGAGCAGTACTTC
>TRBJ2-5|.|TRBV7-3|many
CASSLSLGETQYF
TGTGCCAGCAGCTTATCGCTGGGGGAGACCCAGTACTTC
>TRBJ1-1|.|TRBV2|many
CASRGDPFTEAFF
TGTGCCAGCAGGGGGGACCCATTCACTGAAGCTTTCTTT
>TRBJ2-1|.|TRBV11-1|.
CASSLPPFASSYNEQFF
TGTGCCAGCAGCCTTCCCCCTTTTGCGAGCTCCTACAATGAGCAGTTCTTC